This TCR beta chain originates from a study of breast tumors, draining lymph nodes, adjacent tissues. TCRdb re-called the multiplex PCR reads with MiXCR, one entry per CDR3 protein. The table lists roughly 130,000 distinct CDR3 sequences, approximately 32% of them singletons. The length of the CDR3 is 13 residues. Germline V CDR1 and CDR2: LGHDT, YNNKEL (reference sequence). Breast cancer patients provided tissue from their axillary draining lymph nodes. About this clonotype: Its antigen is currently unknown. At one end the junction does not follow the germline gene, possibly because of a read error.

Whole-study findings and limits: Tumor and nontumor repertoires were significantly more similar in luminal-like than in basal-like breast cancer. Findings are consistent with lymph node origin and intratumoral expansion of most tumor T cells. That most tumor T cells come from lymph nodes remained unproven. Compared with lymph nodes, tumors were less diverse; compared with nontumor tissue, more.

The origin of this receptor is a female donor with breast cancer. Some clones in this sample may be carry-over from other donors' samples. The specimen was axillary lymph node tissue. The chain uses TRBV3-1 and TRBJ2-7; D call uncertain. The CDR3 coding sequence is TGCGCCAGCAGCCGAGTAACATCCTACGAGCAGTACTTC. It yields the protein CASSRVTSYEQYF.